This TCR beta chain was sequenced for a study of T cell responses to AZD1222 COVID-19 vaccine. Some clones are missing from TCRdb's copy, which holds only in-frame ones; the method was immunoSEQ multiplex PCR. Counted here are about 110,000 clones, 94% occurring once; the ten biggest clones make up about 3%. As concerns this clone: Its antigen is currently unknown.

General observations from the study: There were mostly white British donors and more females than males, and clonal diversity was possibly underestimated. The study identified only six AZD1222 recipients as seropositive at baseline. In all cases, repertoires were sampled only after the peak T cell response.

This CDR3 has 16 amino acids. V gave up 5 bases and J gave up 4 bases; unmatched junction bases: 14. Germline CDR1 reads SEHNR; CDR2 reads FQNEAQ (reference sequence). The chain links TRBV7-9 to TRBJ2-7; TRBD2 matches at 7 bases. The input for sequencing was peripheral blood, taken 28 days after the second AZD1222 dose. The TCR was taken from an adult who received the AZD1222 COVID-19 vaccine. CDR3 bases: TGTGCCAGCAGCGCTATTAAGCGGGGAACCTCTTACGAGCAGTACTTC. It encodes CASSAIKRGTSYEQYF.